This T cell receptor (beta chain) was captured by sequencing in a study of multiple sclerosis patients with progressive multifocal leukoencephalopathy. Germline values: CDR1 SGHNT, CDR2 YENEEA. With 5 bases removed from V and 0 bases from J, the gap between germline ends came to 8 bases. The CDR3 totals 14 residues. Regarding time point: time of PML onset. Between roughly 15 and 60 months of natalizumab therapy passed before PML developed in these natalizumab-treated patients. Only in-frame clones appear in the TCRdb table, and some are missing; sequencing was by immunoSEQ multiplex PCR. The repertoire includes fewer than 35,000 clones, over 75% of them detected once, and around 2.9% sits in the top ten.

This receptor was taken from a human donor with progressive multifocal leukoencephalopathy. J is TRBJ2-1 and V is TRBV11-3; D may be TRBD1 or TRBD2 (5 bases each). The source material was PBMCs, sampled from a patient treated with natalizumab. The CDR3 loop reads CASSPGGSYNEQFF. Here the CDR3 DNA reads TGTGCCAGCAGCCCTGGGGGCTCCTACAATGAGCAGTTCTTC.